This record looks at one TCR beta chain sequence and its context. Its antigen remains unidentified. Healthy bone marrow donors made up the donors. The data stem from a study of cytomegalovirus exposure and HLA in healthy donors. At the level of the study: Out of around 360 genotyped donors, roughly 78% belonged to the Caucasian-associated ancestry cluster. General observations from the study: It was reported that TCR beta sequences correctly inferred the HLA-A and HLA-B alleles for most subjects. The study carried out a later analysis of TCR beta sequences. It associated some 15,000 of them with specific HLA alleles at a false discovery rate of 0.05.

V was clipped by 4 bases and J by 4 bases; unmatched bases: 8. Germline V gene data show CDR1 as MNHNS and CDR2 as SASEGT. The CDR3 has 16 residues. Primers included in the PCR were 60 Vbeta and 13 Jbeta primers. The method was immunoSEQ multiplex PCR; TCRdb's version includes in-frame clones alone and lacks a portion of them. This table holds around 150,000 clones, approximately 78% found once. Material: PBMCs. The chain joins TRBV6-1 to TRBJ2-7; 12 nucleotides align to TRBD1. The TCR comes from a young woman in good health and CMV-seronegative. The CDR3 reads CASSAGQGANPYEQYF. CDR3 DNA: TGTGCCAGCAGTGCGGGACAGGGGGCGAATCCTTACGAGCAGTACTTC.